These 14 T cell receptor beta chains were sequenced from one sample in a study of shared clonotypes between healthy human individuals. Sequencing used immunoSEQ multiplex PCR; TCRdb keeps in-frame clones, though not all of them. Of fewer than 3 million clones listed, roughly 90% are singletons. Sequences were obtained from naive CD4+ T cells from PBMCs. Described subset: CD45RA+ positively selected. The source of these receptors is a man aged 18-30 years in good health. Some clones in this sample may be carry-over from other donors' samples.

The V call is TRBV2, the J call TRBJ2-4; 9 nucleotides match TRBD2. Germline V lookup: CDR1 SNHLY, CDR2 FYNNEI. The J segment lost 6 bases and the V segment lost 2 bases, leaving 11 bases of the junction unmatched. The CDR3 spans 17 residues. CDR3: CASSELAPRLAVNIQYF. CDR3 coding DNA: TGTGCCAGCAGTGAATTAGCCCCCCGACTAGCGGTAAACATTCAGTACTTC.

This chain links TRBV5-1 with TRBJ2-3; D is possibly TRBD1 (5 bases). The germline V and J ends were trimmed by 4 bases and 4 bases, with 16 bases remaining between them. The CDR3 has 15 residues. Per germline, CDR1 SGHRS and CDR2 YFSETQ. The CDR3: CASSQAGIRPDTQYF. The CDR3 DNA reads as TGCGCCAGCAGCCAAGCAGGGATTCGGCCAGATACGCAGTATTTT.

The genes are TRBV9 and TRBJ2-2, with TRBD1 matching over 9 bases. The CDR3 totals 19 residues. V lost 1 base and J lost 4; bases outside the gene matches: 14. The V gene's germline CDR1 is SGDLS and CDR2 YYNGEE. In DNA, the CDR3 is TGTGCCAGCAGCGTAACCCCCCATGGGGGACAGGGTCCCACCGGGGAGCTGTTTTTT. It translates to CASSVTPHGGQGPTGELFF.

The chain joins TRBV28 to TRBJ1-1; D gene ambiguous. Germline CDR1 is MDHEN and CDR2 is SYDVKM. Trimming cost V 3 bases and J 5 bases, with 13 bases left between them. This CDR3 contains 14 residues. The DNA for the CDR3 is TGTGCCAGCAGTTTCGCCCAAAAGCAGACTGAAGCTTTCTTT. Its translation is CASSFAQKQTEAFF.

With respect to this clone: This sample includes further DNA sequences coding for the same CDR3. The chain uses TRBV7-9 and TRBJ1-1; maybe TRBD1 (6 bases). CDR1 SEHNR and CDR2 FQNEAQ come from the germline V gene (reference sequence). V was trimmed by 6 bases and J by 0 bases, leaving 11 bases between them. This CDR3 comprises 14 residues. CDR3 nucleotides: TGTGCCAGCAGTCTACAGGGCATGAACACTGAAGCTTTCTTT. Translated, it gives CASSLQGMNTEAFF.

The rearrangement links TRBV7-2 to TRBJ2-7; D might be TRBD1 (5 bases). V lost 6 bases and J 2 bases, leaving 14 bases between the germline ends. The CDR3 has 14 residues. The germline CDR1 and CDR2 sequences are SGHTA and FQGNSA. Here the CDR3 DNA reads TGTGCCAGCAGATGGACACCTTACACCTACGAGCAGTACTTC. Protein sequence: CASRWTPYTYEQYF.

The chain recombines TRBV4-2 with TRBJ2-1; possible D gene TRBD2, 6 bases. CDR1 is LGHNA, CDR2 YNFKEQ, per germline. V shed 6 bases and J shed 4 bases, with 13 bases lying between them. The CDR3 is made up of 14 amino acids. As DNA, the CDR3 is TGTGCCAGCAGTGGGAGGCGGGCTTACAATGAGCAGTTCTTC. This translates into CASSGRRAYNEQFF.

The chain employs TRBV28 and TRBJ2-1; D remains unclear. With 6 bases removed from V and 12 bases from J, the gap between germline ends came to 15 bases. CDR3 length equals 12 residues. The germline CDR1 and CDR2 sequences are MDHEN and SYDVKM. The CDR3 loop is CASSSAASSQFF. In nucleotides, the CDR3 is TGTGCCAGCAGCTCCGCGGCATCCTCGCAGTTCTTC.

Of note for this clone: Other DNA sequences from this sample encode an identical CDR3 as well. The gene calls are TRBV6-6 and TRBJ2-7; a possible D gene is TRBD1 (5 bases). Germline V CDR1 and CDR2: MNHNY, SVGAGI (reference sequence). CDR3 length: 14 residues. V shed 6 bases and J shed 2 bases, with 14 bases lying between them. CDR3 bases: TGTGCCAGCAGCCTGGGTCAGGGAACCTACGAGCAGTACTTC. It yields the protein CASSLGQGTYEQYF.

CDR3: CASSTPAGRNTEAFF. The CDR3 DNA reads as TGTGCCAGCAGTACCCCGGCAGGGCGGAACACTGAAGCTTTCTTT. The chain uses TRBV6-5 and TRBJ1-1; the D gene is possibly TRBD1 (5 bases). Trimming cost V 5 bases and J 1 base, with 14 bases left between them. CDR1 is MNHEY, CDR2 SVGAGI, per germline. CDR3 length equals 15 residues.

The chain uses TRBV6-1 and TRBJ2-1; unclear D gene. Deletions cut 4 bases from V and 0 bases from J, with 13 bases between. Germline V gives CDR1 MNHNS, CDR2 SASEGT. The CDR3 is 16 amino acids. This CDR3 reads CASSGPAAASYNEQFF. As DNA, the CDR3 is TGTGCCAGCAGTGGGCCGGCGGCAGCCTCCTACAATGAGCAGTTCTTC.

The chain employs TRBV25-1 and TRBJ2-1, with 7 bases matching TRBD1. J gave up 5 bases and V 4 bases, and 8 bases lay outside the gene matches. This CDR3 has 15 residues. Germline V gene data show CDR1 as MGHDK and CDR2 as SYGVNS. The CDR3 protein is CASSGRQGMHNEQFF. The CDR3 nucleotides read TGTGCCAGCAGTGGACGACAGGGAATGCACAATGAGCAGTTCTTC.

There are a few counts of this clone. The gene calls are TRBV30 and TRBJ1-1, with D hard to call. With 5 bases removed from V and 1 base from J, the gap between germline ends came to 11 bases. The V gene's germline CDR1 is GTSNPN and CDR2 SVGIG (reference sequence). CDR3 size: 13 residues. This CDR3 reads CAWFRHTNTEAFF. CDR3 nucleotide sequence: TGTGCCTGGTTCAGACACACGAACACTGAAGCTTTCTTT. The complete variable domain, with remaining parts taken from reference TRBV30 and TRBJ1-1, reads SQTIHQWPATLVQPVGSPLSLECTVEGTSNPNLYWYRQAAGRGLQLLFYSVGIGQISSEVPQNLSASRPQDRQFILSSKKLLLSDSGFYLCAWFRHTNTEAFFGQGTRLTVV.

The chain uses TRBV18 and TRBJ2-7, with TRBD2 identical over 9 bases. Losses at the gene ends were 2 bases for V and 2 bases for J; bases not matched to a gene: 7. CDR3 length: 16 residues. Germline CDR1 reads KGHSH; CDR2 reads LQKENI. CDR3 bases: TGTGCCAGCTCACCAGCAGCGGGAGGTGGAGCCTACGAGCAGTACTTC. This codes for CASSPAAGGGAYEQYF.